The rows below give T cell receptor beta chains drawn from one sample of a study of cytomegalovirus exposure and HLA in healthy donors. TCRdb keeps only in-frame clones here, not all; method: immunoSEQ multiplex PCR. This sample has some 51,000 clones; about 77% occur once, and the top ten carry approximately 2.4%. Input material: PBMCs. All receptors derive from a female donor in good health and CMV-seronegative. Each CDR3 is given with its conserved first and last residue.

J: TRBJ2-4; V: TRBV19; CDR3: CASSRELLAKNIQYF
J: TRBJ2-7; V: TRBV7-6; CDR3: CASSLGASGYEQYF
J: TRBJ1-6; V: TRBV5-1; CDR3: CASRREENSPLHF
J: TRBJ2-7; V: TRBV11-3; CDR3: CASSSDSGGAYEQYF
J: TRBJ1-2; V: TRBV28; CDR3: CASSGTGTATGGYGYTF
J: TRBJ1-4; V: TRBV28; CDR3: CASYKTGATNEKLFF
J: TRBJ1-1; V: TRBV7-3; CDR3: CASSYDRNTEAFF
J: TRBJ2-3; V: TRBV19; CDR3: CASSISGAPATDTQYF
J: TRBJ2-7; V: TRBV6-6; CDR3: CASRDGGASYEQYF
J: TRBJ2-4; V: TRBV7-2; CDR3: CASSLASGKNIQYF
J: TRBJ2-7; V: TRBV7-9; CDR3: CASSSTGTYEQYF
J: TRBJ1-5; V: TRBV19; CDR3: CASSANPGLKGMGNQPQHF
J: TRBJ2-3; V: TRBV5-5; CDR3: CASSFGSTDTQYF
J: TRBJ2-5; V: TRBV11-1; CDR3: CASSTGDKTSHQYF
J: TRBJ2-3; V: TRBV28; CDR3: CASSNSPAGDSTDTQYF
J: TRBJ2-7; V: TRBV2; CDR3: CASSPMGLAGPEQYF
J: .; V: TRBV28; CDR3: CASSPGTTYEQYF
J: TRBJ2-1; V: TRBV2; CDR3: CASSVGRALEQFF
J: TRBJ2-1; V: TRBV2; CDR3: CASSEAGRGSYNEQFF
J: TRBJ2-1; V: TRBV28; CDR3: CASKAASGSSYNEQFF
J: TRBJ1-4; V: TRBV15; CDR3: CATSRGLGTGDGGEKLFF
J: TRBJ2-7; V: TRBV6-5; CDR3: CASSYDRFSADEQYF
J: TRBJ2-7; V: TRBV7-8; CDR3: CASSLGREPAYEQYF
J: TRBJ1-5; V: TRBV28; CDR3: CASIKGVQPQHF
J: .; V: TRBV4-3; CDR3: CASSEGQGSPYEQYF
J: TRBJ2-7; V: TRBV11-3; CDR3: CASSLGGDLSYEQYF
J: TRBJ2-3; V: TRBV2; CDR3: CASSEVVAGGTDTQYF
J: TRBJ2-7; V: TRBV12-5; CDR3: CASGLEPGGEQYF
J: TRBJ2-7; V: TRBV28; CDR3: CASRTDSSPSYEQYF
J: TRBJ2-2; V: TRBV5-1; CDR3: CASSPATNTGELFF
J: TRBJ1-3; V: TRBV2; CDR3: CAILDTLNSGNTIYF
J: TRBJ2-3; V: TRBV11-3; CDR3: CASSRQGSGTDTQYF
J: TRBJ2-1; V: TRBV7-2; CDR3: CASRNGGTGVGNEQFF
J: TRBJ1-5; V: TRBV4-3; CDR3: CASSHLNGTGVSNQPQHF
J: TRBJ1-2; V: TRBV2; CDR3: CASMSVSAVYGYTF
J: TRBJ1-2; V: TRBV7-9; CDR3: CASSIDRDSYGYTF
J: TRBJ1-1; V: TRBV28; CDR3: CASPPPDKVTEAFF
J: TRBJ2-1; V: TRBV7-7; CDR3: CASSPHDSGEQFF
J: TRBJ2-1; V: TRBV2; CDR3: CASRGPYNEQFF
J: TRBJ2-5; V: TRBV6-1; CDR3: CASRASFQETQYF
J: TRBJ2-5; V: TRBV29-1; CDR3: CSVLLTGGQETQYF
J: TRBJ1-2; V: TRBV29-1; CDR3: CSVQGADGYTF
J: TRBJ2-1; V: TRBV5-6; CDR3: CASSRRQGVYNEQFF
J: TRBJ1-1; V: TRBV5-4; CDR3: CASSPSDRVVSEAFF
J: TRBJ1-1; V: TRBV27; CDR3: CASQGFAEAFF
J: TRBJ2-3; V: TRBV28; CDR3: CASSLLGARTDTQYF
J: TRBJ2-2; V: TRBV2; CDR3: CASTGAGELFF
J: TRBJ1-5; V: TRBV7-8; CDR3: CASEKGAGSNQPQHF
J: .; V: TRBV10-3; CDR3: CAISRRFSSYEQYF
J: TRBJ2-1; V: TRBV5-1; CDR3: CASSSRTSGNNEQFF
J: TRBJ1-4; V: TRBV28; CDR3: CASSEPGQGLEKLFF
J: TRBJ1-3; V: TRBV5-6; CDR3: CASSLGTGSGNTIYF
J: TRBJ1-1; V: TRBV6-1; CDR3: CASSGQGRVAFF
J: TRBJ2-1; V: TRBV19; CDR3: CASSRQDAYNEQFF
J: TRBJ2-1; V: TRBV29-1; CDR3: CSVATLNYNEQFF
J: TRBJ1-2; V: TRBV5-6; CDR3: CASSLRVQGTDYGYTF
J: TRBJ2-1; V: TRBV15; CDR3: CATSRDRGPGSRGEQFF
J: TRBJ1-1; V: TRBV7-9; CDR3: CASSLPRDRGIPEAFF
J: TRBJ1-6; V: TRBV6-4; CDR3: CASRDLTGSSSPLHF